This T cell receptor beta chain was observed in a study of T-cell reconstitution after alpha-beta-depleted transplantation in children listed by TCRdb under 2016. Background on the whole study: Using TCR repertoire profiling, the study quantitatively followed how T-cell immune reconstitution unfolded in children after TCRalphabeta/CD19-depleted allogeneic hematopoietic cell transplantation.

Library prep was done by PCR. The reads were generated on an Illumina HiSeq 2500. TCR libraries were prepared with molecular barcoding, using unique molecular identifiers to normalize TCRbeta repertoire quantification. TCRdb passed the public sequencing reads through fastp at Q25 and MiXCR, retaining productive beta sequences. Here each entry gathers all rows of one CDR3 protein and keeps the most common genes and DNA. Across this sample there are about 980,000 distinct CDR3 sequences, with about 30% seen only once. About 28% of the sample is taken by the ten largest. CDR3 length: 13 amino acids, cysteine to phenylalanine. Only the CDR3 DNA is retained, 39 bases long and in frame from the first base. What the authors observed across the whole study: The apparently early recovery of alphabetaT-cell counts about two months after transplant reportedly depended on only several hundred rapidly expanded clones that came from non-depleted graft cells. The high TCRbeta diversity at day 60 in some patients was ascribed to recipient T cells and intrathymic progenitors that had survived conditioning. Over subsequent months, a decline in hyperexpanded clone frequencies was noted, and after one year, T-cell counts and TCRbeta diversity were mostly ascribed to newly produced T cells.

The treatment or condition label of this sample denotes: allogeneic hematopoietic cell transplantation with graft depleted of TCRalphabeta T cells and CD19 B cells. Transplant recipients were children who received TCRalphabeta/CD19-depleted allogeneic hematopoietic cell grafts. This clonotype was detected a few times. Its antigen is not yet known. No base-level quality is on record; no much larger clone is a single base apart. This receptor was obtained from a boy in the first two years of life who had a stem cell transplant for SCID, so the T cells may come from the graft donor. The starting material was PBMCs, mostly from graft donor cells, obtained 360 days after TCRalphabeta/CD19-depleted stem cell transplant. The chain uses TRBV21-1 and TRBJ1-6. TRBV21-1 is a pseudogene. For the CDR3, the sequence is CAKQRHGSSPLHF. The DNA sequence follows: TGTGCCAAGCAAAGACATGGGAGTTCACCCCTCCACTTT.